One and the same sample provided the 20 T cell receptor beta chains below, sequenced in a study of CD8 T cells in ankylosing spondylitis. TCRdb reanalysed the 5' RACE reads using MiXCR and keeps one entry per CDR3 protein. The sample records about 360,000 distinct CDR3 sequences, 20% being singletons. Sequencing input: blood, either unsorted or a sorted T cell fraction (not recorded which). The source is a male donor with ankylosing spondylitis or in good health (not recorded which).

The chain has TRBV12-3 or TRBV12-4 and TRBJ2-1, with TRBD2 matching over 11 bases. The CDR3 is 16 amino acids. The junction had 13 bases not matched to a gene; V was cut back by 6 bases and J by 9 bases. This CDR3 is CASSPYGLAGAGEQFF. The CDR3 bases are TGTGCCAGCAGCCCGTACGGACTAGCGGGCGCGGGTGAGCAGTTCTTC.

This clonotype was counted only a few times. V is TRBV15 and J is TRBJ2-7; D gene uncertain. The CDR3 consists of 14 residues. V was trimmed by 3 bases and J by 4 bases, leaving 13 bases between them. The germline V gene has CDR1 LNHNV and CDR2 YYDKDF (reference sequence). For the CDR3, the DNA is TGTGCCACCAGCAGGGGAAGAGAGGTTTACGAGCAGTACTTC. Residues: CATSRGREVYEQYF.

This clonotype was counted only a few times. The chain carries TRBV7-9 and TRBJ2-3; either TRBD1 or TRBD2 may fit D (6 bases each). The CDR3 covers 17 residues. CDR1 is SEHNR, CDR2 FQNEAQ, per germline (reference sequence). Trimming took 5 bases from V and 0 from J, leaving 18 bases between them. The CDR3 region is CASSPRGSGQSTDTQYF. The CDR3, as DNA: TGTGCCAGCAGCCCCCGGGGGAGCGGACAGAGCACAGATACGCAGTATTTT. Together with reference TRBV7-9 and TRBJ2-3, the CDR3 gives the full variable domain: DTGVSQNPRHKITKRGQNVTFRCDPISEHNRLYWYRQTLGQGPEFLTYFQNEAQLEKSRLLSDRFSAERPKGSFSTLEIQRTEQGDSAMYLCASSPRGSGQSTDTQYFGPGTRLTVL.

This clonotype was observed a handful of times. J is TRBJ2-1 and V is TRBV6-5, with no clear D. The germline V gene has CDR1 MNHEY and CDR2 SVGAGI. The CDR3 length is 14 residues. V dropped 4 bases and J dropped 5 bases, with 12 bases sitting between them. The CDR3 coding sequence is TGTGCCAGCAGTTGGTCAGTATTGAACAATGAGCAGTTCTTC. As protein: CASSWSVLNNEQFF.

This clonotype was seen more than once but under ten times. The rearrangement joins TRBV27 to TRBJ1-6; the D is unclear. The V end was cut by 5 bases, the J end by 0 bases, with 14 bases between. CDR3 length: 17 amino acids. CDR1 and CDR2 (germline): MNHEY, SMNVEV (reference sequence). CDR3 amino acids: CASSHSGSSSYNSPLHF. CDR3 sequence (DNA): TGTGCCAGCAGTCACTCAGGCTCTAGCTCCTATAATTCACCCCTCCACTTT.

Comment on this clonotype: A single base separates this from a much larger clone, so it may be a read error. The chain links TRBV29-1 to TRBJ2-4, with a tentative D call TRBD1 (5 bases). Per germline, CDR1 SQVTM and CDR2 ANQGSEA. V was trimmed by 1 base and J by 8 bases, leaving 18 bases between them. The CDR3 is 15 amino acids. The CDR3 spells CSVEGTGPDWYIQYF. For the CDR3, the DNA is TGCAGCGTTGAAGGAACAGGTCCCGATTGGTACATTCAGTACTTC.

This clonotype was detected many times. This CDR3 reads CAISGSVGGETQYF. The CDR3 region has the DNA TGTGCCATCAGTGGCTCAGTCGGAGGGGAGACCCAGTACTTC. The chain employs TRBV10-3 and TRBJ2-5, with D maybe TRBD2 (6 bases). Germline CDR1 and CDR2: ENHRY and SYGVKD. The CDR3 sequence is 14 residues long. Trimming took 4 bases from V and 5 from J, leaving 14 bases between them.

The chain links TRBV11-2 to TRBJ2-7; 9 positions match TRBD2. Losses at the gene ends were 1 base for V and 5 bases for J; bases not matched to a gene: 9. The CDR3 contains 16 residues. Germline CDR1 is SGHAT and CDR2 is FQNNGV. CDR3 coding DNA: TGTGCCAGCAGCTTAGCCGAGCGGGGGGACCCACACGAGCAGTACTTC. Protein product: CASSLAERGDPHEQYF.

V and J are TRBV11-2 and TRBJ2-5; 7 nucleotides match TRBD2. This CDR3 is built from 15 residues. The V gene's germline CDR1 is SGHAT and CDR2 FQNNGV. Trimming at V came to 4 bases and at J to 5 bases, leaving 10 bases not matched to a gene. The DNA for the CDR3 is TGTGCCAGCAGCTCCGGACTAGAACTAAAGGAGACCCAGTACTTC. Protein product: CASSSGLELKETQYF.

V is TRBV9 and J is TRBJ2-3; D tentatively fits TRBD1 or TRBD2 (6 bases each). The germline V gene has CDR1 SGDLS and CDR2 YYNGEE. This CDR3 is built from 16 residues. V was trimmed by 3 bases and J by 4 bases, leaving 18 bases between them. In DNA, the CDR3 is TGTGCCAGCAGCGCCGCTAGCGAGGGGGGTGCAGATACGCAGTATTTT. Its protein is CASSAASEGGADTQYF. Supplemented by reference TRBV9 and TRBJ2-3, the full variable domain reads DSGVTQTPKHLITATGQRVTLRCSPRSGDLSVYWYQQSLDQGLQFLIQYYNGEERAKGNILERFSAQQFPDLHSELNLSSLELGDSALYFCASSAASEGGADTQYFGPGTRLTVL.

This clonotype was recorded at least ten times. This chain links TRBV10-3 with TRBJ2-7; no definite D call. V shed 2 bases and J shed 2 bases, with 4 bases lying between them. CDR1 and CDR2 from the germline V gene are ENHRY and SYGVKD. The CDR3 sequence is 12 residues long. The CDR3 sequence: CAISESTYEQYF. The CDR3 DNA follows: TGTGCCATCAGTGAGAGTACCTACGAGCAGTACTTC.

This clonotype was recorded once. The genes are TRBV4-2 and TRBJ2-2; D may be TRBD1 (5 bases). Germline V gene data show CDR1 as LGHNA and CDR2 as YNFKEQ. Trimming pared 0 bases from V and 9 bases from J, leaving 20 bases between. The CDR3 is 17 amino acids. The CDR3 reads CASSQEPEGVKNRELFF. The CDR3 DNA follows: TGTGCCAGCAGCCAAGAACCCGAAGGGGTTAAGAACCGGGAGCTGTTTTTT.

The chain couples TRBV12-3 or TRBV12-4 to TRBJ1-6; TRBD1 is a possible D gene (5 bases). Trimming shortened V by 5 bases and J by 6 bases, and 11 bases separated the two germline ends. This CDR3 region has 14 residues. The CDR3 here is CASSGGLANSPLHF. CDR3 nucleotides: TGTGCCAGCAGTGGGGGTTTAGCTAATTCACCCCTCCACTTT.

J is TRBJ1-1 and V is TRBV12-3 or TRBV12-4; possible D gene TRBD1, 5 bases. V lost 6 bases, J lost 1 base, and 9 bases lay in between. This CDR3 contains 13 residues. CDR3 sequence (DNA): TGTGCCAGCAGAGGGACTCCGAACACTGAAGCTTTCTTT. This sequence encodes CASRGTPNTEAFF.

The chain combines TRBV10-2 with TRBJ2-2, with D perhaps TRBD1 (5 bases). Trimming shortened V by 5 bases and J by 3 bases, and 10 bases separated the two germline ends. The CDR3 runs 14 residues. Germline CDR1 reads WSHSY; CDR2 reads SAAADI. CDR3: CASSKGVYTGELFF. As DNA, the CDR3 is TGCGCCAGCAGTAAAGGGGTGTACACCGGGGAGCTGTTTTTT.

The chain employs TRBV20-1 and TRBJ2-7, with TRBD1 identical over 7 bases. The V segment lost 1 base and the J segment 5 bases; nucleotides outside the gene matches: 8. The CDR3 covers 14 residues. Germline CDR1 and CDR2: DFQATT and SNEGSKA (reference sequence). CDR3 bases: TGCAGTGCTAGAGGGCCCTTAGGGGGCGACGAGCAGTACTTC. Its protein product is CSARGPLGGDEQYF.

This clonotype came up a few times. This chain links TRBV12-3 or TRBV12-4 with TRBJ2-7; D gene ambiguous. This CDR3 comprises 11 residues. Trimming cost V 2 bases and J 7 bases, with 6 bases left between them. CDR3 protein: CASSLSMEQYF. The CDR3 nucleotides are TGTGCCAGCAGTTTATCGATGGAGCAGTACTTC.

The rearrangement uses TRBV28 and TRBJ2-5, with TRBD1 as a possible D gene (5 bases). This CDR3 region has 12 residues. Germline CDR1 and CDR2: MDHEN and SYDVKM. V shed 2 bases and J shed 11 bases, with 12 bases lying between them. CDR3 in amino acids: CASSLQGRAQYF. DNA of the CDR3: TGTGCCAGCAGTTTACAGGGTCGGGCACAGTACTTC.

The chain joins TRBV5-6 to TRBJ1-2; D gene ambiguous. The CDR3 has 13 residues. Trimming took 1 base from V and 7 from J, leaving 11 bases between them. Germline CDR1 reads SGHDT; CDR2 reads YYEEEE. CDR3 in DNA: TGTGCCAGCAGCTTGAAGTTAAACCGTGGCTACACCTTC. It yields the protein CASSLKLNRGYTF.

This clonotype was found a few times. V usage is TRBV29-1 and J usage is TRBJ2-7; the match to TRBD1 covers 8 bases. This CDR3 has 13 residues. The trim removed 2 bases at V and 4 bases at J, leaving 4 bases unmatched. Germline V gene data show CDR1 as SQVTM and CDR2 as ANQGSEA. The CDR3 DNA follows: TGCAGCGTTGAATGGGGACAGGAATACGAGCAGTACTTC. Protein product: CSVEWGQEYEQYF.